This TCR beta chain is drawn from a study of breast tumors, draining lymph nodes, adjacent tissues. This CDR3 is 17 amino acids long. Trimming at V came to 3 bases and at J to 5 bases, leaving 16 bases not matched to a gene. Germline CDR1 SGHAT, CDR2 FQNNGV. TCRdb passed the multiplex PCR reads through MiXCR, listing each CDR3 protein once. The repertoire holds under 300,000 distinct CDR3 sequences, with less than 45% as singletons. Turning to this clonotype: Antigen: not known. Being one base from a much bigger clone, this may be a read error.

Study-wide results and limits: Tumors had less TCR diversity than lymph nodes, more than nontumor tissue. Luminal-like breast cancer showed significantly higher tumor–nontumor repertoire similarity than basal-like.

Axillary draining lymph nodes of breast cancer patients supplied the node samples. This clonotype originated in a female donor with breast cancer. Some clones in this sample may be carry-over from other donors' samples. Sequenced input: axillary lymph node tissue. This chain connects TRBV11-2 to TRBJ2-7; 7 bases agree with TRBD2. The chain's CDR3 is CASSFPGTTGRSNEQYF. In nucleotides, the CDR3 is TGTGCCAGCAGCTTCCCCGGGACTACCGGGAGATCTAACGAGCAGTACTTC.